This TCR beta chain is from a study of CD8+ T cells in alopecia areata. For the study at large: Each of the treated patients was given oral tofacitinib, 5 to 10 mg twice daily, for moderate-to-severe alopecia areata.

Sequencing templates came from extracted RNA that was reverse transcribed into cDNA. Sequencing was performed with immunoSEQ multiplex PCR; in TCRdb, only in-frame clones are kept and a portion is missing. The sample has 110,000 to 150,000 clones, roughly 82% seen once. Findings of the study overall: Researchers say the link of baseline CD8+ expansion to response remains uncertain, with one nonresponder.

This clone has only one observation. Its antigen remains unidentified. As for treatment: oral pan-JAK inhibitor, 5-10 mg twice daily. Punch biopsies of lesional scalp, plus peripheral blood, were taken from alopecia areata patients. A FACSAria was used to sort CD4+ and CD8+ T cells. These cells came from PBMCs. The sequence was collected from a human donor with alopecia areata. Sequenced material: CD8+ T cells sorted from blood, taken at week 4, from a patient treated with tofacitinib.

The chain's CDR3 is CASSFRGTGENEQYF. For the CDR3, the DNA is TGCGCCAGCAGCTTTCGGGGGACAGGGGAAAACGAGCAGTACTTC. The rearrangement uses TRBV5-1 and TRBJ2-7, with 10 positions matching TRBD1. This CDR3 has 15 residues. With 2 bases clipped from V and 5 bases from J, the junction kept 7 bases outside the gene matches. The germline CDR1 and CDR2 sequences are SGHRS and YFSETQ.